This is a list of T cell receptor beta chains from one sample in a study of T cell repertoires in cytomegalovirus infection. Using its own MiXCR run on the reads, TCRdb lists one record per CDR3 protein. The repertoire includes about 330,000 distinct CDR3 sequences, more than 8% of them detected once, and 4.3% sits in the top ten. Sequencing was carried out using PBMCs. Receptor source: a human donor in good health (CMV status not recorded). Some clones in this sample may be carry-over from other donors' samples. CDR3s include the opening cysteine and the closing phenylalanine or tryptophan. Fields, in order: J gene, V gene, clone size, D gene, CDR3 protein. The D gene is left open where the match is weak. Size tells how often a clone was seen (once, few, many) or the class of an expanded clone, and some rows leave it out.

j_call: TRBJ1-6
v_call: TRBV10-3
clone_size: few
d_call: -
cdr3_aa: CAISSGNSPLHF

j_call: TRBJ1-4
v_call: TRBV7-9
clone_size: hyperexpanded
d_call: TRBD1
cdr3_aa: CASSSGTGTEKLFF

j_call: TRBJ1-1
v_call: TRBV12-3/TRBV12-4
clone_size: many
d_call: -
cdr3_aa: CASSEGLGGGAFF

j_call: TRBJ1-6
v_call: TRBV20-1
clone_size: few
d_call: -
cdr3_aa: CSAPGKGGNNSPLHF

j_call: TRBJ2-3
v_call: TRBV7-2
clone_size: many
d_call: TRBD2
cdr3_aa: CASSLGHGGADTQYF

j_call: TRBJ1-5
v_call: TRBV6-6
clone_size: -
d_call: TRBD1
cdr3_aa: CASSSGTGLNQPQHF

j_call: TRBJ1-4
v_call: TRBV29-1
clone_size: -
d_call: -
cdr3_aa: CSVQVGANEKLFF

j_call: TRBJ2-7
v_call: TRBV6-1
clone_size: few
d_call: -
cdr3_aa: CASSTGGVQGYEQYF

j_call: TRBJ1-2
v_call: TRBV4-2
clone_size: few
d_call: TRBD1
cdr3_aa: CASSPGTAGYTF

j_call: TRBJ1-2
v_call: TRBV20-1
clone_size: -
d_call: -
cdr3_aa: CSAGGPNLNYGYTF

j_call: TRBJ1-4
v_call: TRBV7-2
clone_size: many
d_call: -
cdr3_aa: CASSLGVLRATNEKLFF

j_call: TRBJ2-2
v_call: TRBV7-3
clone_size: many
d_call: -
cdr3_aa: CASSFSDSRGGELFF

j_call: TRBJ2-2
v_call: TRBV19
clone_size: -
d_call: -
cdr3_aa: CASSMSRTALLANTGELFF

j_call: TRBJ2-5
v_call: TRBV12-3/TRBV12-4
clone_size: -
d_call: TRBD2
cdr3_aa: CASSLGLVPETQYF

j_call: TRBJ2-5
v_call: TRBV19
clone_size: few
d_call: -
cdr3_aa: CASSRNPSGTQETQYF

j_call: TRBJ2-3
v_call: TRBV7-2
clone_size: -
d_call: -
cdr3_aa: CASSMVRGSVTDTQYF

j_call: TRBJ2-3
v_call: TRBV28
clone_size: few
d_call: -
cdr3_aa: CASSSYRGNTDTQYF

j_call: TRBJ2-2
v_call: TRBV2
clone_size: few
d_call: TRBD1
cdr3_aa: CASSPIWTGDMPGELFF

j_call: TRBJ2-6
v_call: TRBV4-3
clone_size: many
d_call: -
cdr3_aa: CASSQPISGTGANVLTF

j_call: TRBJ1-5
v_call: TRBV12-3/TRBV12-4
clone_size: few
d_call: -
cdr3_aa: CASSLGAGMPQHF

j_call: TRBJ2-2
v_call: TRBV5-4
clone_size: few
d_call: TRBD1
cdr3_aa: CASSLDRVGELFF

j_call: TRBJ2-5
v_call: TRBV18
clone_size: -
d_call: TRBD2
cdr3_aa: CASSPTAGGFQETQYF

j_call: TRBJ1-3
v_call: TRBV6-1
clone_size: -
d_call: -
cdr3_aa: CASSETAIGNTIYF

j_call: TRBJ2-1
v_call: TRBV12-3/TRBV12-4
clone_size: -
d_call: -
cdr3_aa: CASTPPVGFEQSF

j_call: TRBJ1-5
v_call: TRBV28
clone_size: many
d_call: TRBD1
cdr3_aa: CASTSDRGFGNQPQHF

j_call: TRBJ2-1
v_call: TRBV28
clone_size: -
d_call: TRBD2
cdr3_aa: CASDQQTIAGVSEQFF

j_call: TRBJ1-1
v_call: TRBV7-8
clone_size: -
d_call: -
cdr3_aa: CVSSLGRVEAFF

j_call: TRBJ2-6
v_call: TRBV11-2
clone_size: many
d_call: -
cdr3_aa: CASSLRETGASSGANVLTF

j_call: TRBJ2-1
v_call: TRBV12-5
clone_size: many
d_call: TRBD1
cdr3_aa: CASGLTRTGTRWIHNEQFF

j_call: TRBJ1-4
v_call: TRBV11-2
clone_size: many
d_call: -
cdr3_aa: CASSLGLSMAPGGEKLFF

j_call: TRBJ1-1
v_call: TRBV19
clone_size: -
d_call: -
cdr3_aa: CASSLQTGMNTEAFF

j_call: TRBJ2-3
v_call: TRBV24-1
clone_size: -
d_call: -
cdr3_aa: CATSDPLEGVWTDTQYF

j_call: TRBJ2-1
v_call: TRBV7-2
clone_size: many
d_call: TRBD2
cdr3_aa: CASSLAGGIYNEQFF

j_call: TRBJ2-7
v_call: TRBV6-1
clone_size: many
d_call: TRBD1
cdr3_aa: CASSVSGTGGYEQYF

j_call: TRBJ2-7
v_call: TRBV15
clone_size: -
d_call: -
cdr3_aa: CATSRDTYEQYF

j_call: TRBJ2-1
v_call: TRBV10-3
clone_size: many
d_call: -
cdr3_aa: CAIGSRVNEQFF

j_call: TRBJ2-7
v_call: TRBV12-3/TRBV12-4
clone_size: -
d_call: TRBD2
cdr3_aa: CASSILGGREYF

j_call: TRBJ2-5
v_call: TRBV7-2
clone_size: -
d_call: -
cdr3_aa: CASSLAPGVQETQYF

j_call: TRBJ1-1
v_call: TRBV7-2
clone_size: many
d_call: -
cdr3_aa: CASSFNSAGDTEAFF

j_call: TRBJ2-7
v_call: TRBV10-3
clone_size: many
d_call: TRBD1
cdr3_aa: CAISPFPGQGNNEQYF

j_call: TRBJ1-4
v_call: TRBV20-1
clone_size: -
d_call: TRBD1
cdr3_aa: CSAKRQGSANEKLFF

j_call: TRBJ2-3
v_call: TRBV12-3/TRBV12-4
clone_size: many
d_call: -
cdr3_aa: CASSLVSGLDTQYF

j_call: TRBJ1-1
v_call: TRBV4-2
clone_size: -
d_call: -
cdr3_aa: CASSRGDLEAFF

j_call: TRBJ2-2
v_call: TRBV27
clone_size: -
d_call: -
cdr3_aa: CASSSRGTFNTGELFF

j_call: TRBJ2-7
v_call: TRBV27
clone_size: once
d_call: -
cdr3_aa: CASTRVGSYEQYF

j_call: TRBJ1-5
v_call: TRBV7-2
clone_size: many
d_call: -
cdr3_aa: CASSLMGRTGGQPQHF

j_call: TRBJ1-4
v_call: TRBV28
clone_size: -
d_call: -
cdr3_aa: CASSGGGTNEKLFF

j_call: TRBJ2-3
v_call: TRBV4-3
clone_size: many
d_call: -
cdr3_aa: CASSQPGQSTDTQYF

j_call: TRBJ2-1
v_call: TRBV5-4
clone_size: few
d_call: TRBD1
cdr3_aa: CASSRPGTGNHEQFF

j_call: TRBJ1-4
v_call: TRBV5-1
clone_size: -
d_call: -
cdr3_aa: CASSLEPVRANEKLFF

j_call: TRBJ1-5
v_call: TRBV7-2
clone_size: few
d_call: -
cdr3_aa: CASSPTGTIFLYQPQHF

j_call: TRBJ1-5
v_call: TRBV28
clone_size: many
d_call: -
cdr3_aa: CASRSSNQPQHF

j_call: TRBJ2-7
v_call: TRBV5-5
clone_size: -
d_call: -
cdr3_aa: CASSREWEQYF

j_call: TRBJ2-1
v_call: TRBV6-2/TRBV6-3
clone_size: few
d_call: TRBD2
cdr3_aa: CASSRGLAGGDEQFF

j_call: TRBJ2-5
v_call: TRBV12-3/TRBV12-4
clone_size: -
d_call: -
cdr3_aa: CASSLRNRGTQETQYF

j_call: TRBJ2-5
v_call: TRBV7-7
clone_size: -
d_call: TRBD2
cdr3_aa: CASLPSAGEGTQYF